This T cell receptor beta chain comes out of a study of T-cell reconstitution after alpha-beta-depleted transplantation in children. Study results and limitations: One year after transplant, T-cell counts and diversity came mostly from newly produced T cells. Surviving recipient T cells and thymic progenitors underlay high day-60 TCRbeta diversity in some patients.

The authors prepared the TCRbeta library with unique molecular identifiers. TCRdb re-called the PCR reads through MiXCR, storing one row per CDR3 protein. The data show a few hundred thousand distinct CDR3 sequences, more than 20% seen once. With respect to this clonotype: Its antigen remains unknown.

Trimming pared 3 bases from V and 1 base from J, leaving 14 bases between. The CDR3 has 16 residues. Germline values: CDR1 MNHEY, CDR2 SMNVEV (reference sequence). Specimen: PBMCs, collected before TCRalphabeta/CD19-depleted stem cell transplant. This rearrangement joins TRBV27 to TRBJ2-3, with a tentative D call TRBD2 (6 bases). This receptor was obtained from a boy less than two years old with Wiskott-Aldrich syndrome, due to receive a stem cell transplant. Here the CDR3 reads CASSFLGIAGTDTQYF. DNA of the CDR3: TGTGCCAGCAGTTTCCTGGGGATAGCGGGCACAGATACGCAGTATTTT.